This T cell receptor beta chain was obtained from a study of blood T cell repertoires in COVID-19. Study-wide context: In each case, the material was cDNA or gDNA derived from T cells, B-cell-depleted T cells, or PBMCs.

Generated by immunoSEQ multiplex PCR, the TCRdb table keeps only in-frame clones and is missing some. The sample carries about 250,000 clones, about 86% recorded once. The CDR3 contains 15 residues. The V gene lost 5 bases and the J gene lost 0 bases, with 13 bases spanning the gap. Germline CDR1 and CDR2: MNHEY and SVGAGI. This chain uses TRBV6-5 with TRBJ1-2; possibly TRBD1 for D (6 bases). This receptor was taken from a man older than 75 with acute or convalescent COVID-19. Sequencing was done on a sample of peripheral blood. In DNA, the CDR3 is TGTGCCAGCAGTAACCGACAGGCAACTAACTATGGCTACACCTTC. As protein: CASSNRQATNYGYTF.